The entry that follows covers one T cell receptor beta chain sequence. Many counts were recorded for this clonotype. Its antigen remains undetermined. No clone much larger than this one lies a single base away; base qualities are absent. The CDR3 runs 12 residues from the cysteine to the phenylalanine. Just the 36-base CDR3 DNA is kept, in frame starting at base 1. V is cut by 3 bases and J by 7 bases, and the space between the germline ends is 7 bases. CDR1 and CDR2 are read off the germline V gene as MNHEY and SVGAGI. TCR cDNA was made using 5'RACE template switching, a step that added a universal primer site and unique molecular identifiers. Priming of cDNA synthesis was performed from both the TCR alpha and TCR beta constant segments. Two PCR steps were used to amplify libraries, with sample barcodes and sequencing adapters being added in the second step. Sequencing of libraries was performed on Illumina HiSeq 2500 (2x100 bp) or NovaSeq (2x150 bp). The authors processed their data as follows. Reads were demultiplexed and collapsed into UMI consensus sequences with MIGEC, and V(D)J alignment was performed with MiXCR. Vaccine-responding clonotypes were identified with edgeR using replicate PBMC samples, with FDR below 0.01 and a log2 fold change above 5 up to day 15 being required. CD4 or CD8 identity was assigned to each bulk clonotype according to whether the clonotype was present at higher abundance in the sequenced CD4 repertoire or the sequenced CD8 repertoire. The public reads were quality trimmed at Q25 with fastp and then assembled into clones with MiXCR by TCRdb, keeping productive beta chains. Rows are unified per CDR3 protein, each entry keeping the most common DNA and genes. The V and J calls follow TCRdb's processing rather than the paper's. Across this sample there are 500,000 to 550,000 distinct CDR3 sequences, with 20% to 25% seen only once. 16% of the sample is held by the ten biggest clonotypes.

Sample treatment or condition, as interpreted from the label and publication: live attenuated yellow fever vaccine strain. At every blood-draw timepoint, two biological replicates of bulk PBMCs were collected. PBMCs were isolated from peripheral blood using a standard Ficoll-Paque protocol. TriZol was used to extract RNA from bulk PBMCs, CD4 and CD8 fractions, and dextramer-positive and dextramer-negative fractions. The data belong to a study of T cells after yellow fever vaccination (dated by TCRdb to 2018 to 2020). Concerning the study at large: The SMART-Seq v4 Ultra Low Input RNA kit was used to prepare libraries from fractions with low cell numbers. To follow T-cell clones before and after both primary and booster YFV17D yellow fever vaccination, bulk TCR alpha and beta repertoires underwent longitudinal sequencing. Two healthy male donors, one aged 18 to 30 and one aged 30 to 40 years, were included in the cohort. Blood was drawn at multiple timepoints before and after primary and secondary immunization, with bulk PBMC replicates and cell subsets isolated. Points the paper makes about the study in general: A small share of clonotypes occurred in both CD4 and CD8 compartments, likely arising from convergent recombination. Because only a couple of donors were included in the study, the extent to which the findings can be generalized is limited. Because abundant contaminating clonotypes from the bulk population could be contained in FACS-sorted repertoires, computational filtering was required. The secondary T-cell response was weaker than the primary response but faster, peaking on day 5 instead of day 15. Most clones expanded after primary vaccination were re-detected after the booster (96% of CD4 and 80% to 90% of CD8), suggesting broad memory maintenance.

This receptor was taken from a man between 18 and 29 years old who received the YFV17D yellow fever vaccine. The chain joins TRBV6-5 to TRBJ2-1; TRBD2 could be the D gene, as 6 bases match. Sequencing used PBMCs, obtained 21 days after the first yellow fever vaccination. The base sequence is TGTGCCAGCAGTTATGGAGGGAATGAGCAGTTCTTC. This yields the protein CASSYGGNEQFF.